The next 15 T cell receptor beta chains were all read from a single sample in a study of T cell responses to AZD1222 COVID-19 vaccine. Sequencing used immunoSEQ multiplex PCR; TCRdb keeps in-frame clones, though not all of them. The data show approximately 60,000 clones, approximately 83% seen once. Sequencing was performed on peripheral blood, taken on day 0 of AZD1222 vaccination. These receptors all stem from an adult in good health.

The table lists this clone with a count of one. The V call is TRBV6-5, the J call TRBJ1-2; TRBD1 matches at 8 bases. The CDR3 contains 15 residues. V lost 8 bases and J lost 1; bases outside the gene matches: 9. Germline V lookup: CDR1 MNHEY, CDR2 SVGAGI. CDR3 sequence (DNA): TGTGCCAGCGCGGAGGACAGGGAGTATAACTATGGCTACACCTTC. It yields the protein CASAEDREYNYGYTF.

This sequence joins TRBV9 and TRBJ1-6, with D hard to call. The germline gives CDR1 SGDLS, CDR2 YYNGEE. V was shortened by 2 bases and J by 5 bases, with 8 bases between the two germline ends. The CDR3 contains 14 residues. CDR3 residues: CASSVHSDNSPLHF. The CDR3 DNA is TGTGCCAGCAGCGTGCACAGTGATAATTCACCCCTCCACTTT.

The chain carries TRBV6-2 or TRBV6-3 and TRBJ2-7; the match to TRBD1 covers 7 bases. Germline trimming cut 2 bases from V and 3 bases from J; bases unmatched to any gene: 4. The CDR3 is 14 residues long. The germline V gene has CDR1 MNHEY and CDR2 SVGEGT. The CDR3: CASSYRAGGYEQYF. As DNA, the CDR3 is TGTGCCAGCAGTTACAGGGCAGGGGGCTACGAGCAGTACTTC.

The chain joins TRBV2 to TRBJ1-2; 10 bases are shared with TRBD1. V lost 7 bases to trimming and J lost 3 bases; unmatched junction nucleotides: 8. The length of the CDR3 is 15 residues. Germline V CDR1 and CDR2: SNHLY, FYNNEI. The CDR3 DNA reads TGTGCCAGCAAAATGACAGGGGGCGCGGACTATGGCTACACCTTC. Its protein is CASKMTGGADYGYTF. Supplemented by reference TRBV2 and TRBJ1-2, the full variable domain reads EPEVTQTPSHQVTQMGQEVILRCVPISNHLYFYWYRQILGQKVEFLVSFYNNEISEKSEIFDDQFSVERPDGSNFTLKIRSTKLEDSAMYFCASKMTGGADYGYTFGSGTRLTVV.

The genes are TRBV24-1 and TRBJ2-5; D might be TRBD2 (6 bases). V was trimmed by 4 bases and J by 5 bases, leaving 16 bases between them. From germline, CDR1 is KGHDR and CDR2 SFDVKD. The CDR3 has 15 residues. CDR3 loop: CATSDPGGGVETQYF. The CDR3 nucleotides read TGTGCCACCAGTGACCCCGGGGGAGGAGTGGAGACCCAGTACTTC.

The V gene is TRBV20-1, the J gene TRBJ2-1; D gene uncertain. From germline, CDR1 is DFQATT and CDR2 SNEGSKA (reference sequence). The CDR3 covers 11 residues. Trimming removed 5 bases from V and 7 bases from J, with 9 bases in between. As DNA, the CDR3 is TGCAGTGCTGAAGAGGTGAATGAGCAGTTCTTC. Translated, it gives CSAEEVNEQFF.

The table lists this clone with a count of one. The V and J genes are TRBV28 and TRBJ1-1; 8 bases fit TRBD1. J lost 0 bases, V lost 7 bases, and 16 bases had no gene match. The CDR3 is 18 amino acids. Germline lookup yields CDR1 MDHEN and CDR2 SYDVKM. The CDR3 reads CASTFWGTDRGMNTEAFF. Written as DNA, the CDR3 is TGTGCCAGCACCTTTTGGGGCACTGACAGGGGAATGAACACTGAAGCTTTCTTT.

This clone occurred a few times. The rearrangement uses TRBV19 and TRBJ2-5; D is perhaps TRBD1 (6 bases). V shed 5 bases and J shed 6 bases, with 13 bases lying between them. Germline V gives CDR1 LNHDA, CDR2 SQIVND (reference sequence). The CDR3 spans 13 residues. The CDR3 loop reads CASSQQGLQTQYF. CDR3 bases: TGTGCCAGTAGTCAACAGGGCTTGCAGACCCAGTACTTC.

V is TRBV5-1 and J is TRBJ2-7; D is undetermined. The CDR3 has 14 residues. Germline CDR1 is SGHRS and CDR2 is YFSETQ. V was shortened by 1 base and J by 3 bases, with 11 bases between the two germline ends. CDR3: CASSLNRTDYEQYF. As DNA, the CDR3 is TGCGCCAGCAGCTTGAATAGGACGGACTACGAGCAGTACTTC.

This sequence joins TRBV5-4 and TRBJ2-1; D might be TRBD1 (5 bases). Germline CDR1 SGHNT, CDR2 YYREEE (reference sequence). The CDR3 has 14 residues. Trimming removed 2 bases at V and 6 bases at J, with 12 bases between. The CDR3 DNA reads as TGTGCCAGCAGCTTCGTAATTGACAGCAATGAGCAGTTCTTC. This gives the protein CASSFVIDSNEQFF.

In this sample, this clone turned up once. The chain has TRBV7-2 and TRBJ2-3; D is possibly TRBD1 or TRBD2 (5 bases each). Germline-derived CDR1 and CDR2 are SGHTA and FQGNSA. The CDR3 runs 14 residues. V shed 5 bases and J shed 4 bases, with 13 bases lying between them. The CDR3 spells CASSQGTSSDTQYF. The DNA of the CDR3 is TGTGCCAGCAGCCAAGGGACCTCCTCAGATACGCAGTATTTT.

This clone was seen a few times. CDR3 nucleotides: TGTGCCATCGGGCCGGCGGGGGGCTCCTACGAGCAGTACTTC. It encodes CAIGPAGGSYEQYF. This chain uses TRBV10-3 with TRBJ2-7; the match to TRBD2 covers 8 bases. Per germline, CDR1 ENHRY and CDR2 SYGVKD. The CDR3 loop spans 14 amino acids. The ends lost 8 bases at V and 0 bases at J; junction bases unmatched: 6.

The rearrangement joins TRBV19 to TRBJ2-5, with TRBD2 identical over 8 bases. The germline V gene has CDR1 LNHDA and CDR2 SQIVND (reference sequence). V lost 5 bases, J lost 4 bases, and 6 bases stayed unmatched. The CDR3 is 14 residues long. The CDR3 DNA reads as TGTGCCAGTAGTCCGCAAGCGGGGGTAGAGACCCAGTACTTC. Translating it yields CASSPQAGVETQYF.

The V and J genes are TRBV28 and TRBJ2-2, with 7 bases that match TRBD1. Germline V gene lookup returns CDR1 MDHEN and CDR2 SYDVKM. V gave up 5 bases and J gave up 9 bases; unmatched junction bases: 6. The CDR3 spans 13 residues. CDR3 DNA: TGTGCCAGCAGTCCCACGACAGGGAGGGAGCTGTTTTTT. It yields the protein CASSPTTGRELFF.

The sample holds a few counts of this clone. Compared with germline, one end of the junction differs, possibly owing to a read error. CDR3 coding DNA: TGTGCTAGCAGTCCTAAGATTCGGGGGCCGGTAGCCGGGGAGCTGTTTTTT. It encodes CASSPKIRGPVAGELFF. The V gene is TRBV7-7, the J gene TRBJ2-2; either TRBD1 or TRBD2 may fit D (6 bases each). Germline assignment: CDR1 SSHAT and CDR2 FNYEAQ (reference sequence). There are 17 residues in the CDR3.